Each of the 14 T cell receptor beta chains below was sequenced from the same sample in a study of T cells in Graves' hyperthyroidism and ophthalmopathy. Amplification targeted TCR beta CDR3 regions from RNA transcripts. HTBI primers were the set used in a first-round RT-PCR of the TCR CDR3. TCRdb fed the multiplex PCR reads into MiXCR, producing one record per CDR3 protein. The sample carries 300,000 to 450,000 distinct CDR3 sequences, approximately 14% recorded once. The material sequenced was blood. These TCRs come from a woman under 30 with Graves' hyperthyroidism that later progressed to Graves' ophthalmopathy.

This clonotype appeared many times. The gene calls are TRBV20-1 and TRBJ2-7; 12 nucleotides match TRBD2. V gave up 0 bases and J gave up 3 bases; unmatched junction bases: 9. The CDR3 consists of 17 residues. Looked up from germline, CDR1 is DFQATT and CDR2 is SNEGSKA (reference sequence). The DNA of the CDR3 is TGCAGTGCTAGAGATCCAGGACTAGCGGGATTATTCTACGAGCAGTACTTC. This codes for CSARDPGLAGLFYEQYF.

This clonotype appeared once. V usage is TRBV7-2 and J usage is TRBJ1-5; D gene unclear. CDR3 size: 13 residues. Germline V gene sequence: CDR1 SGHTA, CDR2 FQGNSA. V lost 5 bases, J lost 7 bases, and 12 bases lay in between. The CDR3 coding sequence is TGTGCCAGCAGCCCGAGGAACGGGCAGCCCCAGCATTTT. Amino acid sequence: CASSPRNGQPQHF.

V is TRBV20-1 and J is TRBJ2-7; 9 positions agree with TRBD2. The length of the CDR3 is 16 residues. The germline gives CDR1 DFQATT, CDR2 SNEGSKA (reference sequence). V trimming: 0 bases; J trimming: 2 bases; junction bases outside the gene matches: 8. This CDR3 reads CSARDPAGGRTYEQYF. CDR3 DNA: TGCAGTGCTAGAGATCCAGCGGGAGGTAGGACCTACGAGCAGTACTTC.

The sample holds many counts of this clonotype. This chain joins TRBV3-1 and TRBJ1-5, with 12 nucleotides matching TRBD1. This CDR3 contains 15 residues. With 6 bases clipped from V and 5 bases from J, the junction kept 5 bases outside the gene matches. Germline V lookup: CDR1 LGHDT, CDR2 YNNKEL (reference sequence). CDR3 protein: CASSRGTGGYQPQHF. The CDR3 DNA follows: TGTGCCAGCAGTCGAGGGACAGGGGGCTATCAGCCCCAGCATTTT.

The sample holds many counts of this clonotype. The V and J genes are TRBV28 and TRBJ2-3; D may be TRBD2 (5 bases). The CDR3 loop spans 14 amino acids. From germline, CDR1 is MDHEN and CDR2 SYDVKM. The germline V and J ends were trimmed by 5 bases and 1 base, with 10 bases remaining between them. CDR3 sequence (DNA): TGTGCCAGCAGTAGAGGGCCTGGCACAGATACGCAGTATTTT. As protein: CASSRGPGTDTQYF.

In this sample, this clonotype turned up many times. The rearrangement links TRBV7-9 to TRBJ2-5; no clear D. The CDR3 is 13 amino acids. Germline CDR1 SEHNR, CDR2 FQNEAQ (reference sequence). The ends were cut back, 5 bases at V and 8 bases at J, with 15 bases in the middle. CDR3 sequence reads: CASSQLPDATQYF. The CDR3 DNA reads TGTGCCAGCAGCCAACTACCTGATGCCACCCAGTACTTC.

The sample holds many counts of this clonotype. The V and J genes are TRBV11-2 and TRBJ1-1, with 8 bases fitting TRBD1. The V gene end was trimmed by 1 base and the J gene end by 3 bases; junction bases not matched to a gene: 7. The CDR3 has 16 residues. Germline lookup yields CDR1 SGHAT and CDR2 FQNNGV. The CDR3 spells CASSLVAGGADTEAFF. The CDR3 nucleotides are TGTGCCAGCAGCTTAGTGGCAGGGGGCGCTGACACTGAAGCTTTCTTT.

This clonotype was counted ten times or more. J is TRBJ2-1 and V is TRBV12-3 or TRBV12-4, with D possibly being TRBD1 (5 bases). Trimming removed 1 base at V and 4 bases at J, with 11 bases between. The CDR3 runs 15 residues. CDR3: CASSLVRTLYNEQFF. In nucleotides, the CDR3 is TGTGCCAGCAGTTTAGTGCGGACACTATACAATGAGCAGTTCTTC.

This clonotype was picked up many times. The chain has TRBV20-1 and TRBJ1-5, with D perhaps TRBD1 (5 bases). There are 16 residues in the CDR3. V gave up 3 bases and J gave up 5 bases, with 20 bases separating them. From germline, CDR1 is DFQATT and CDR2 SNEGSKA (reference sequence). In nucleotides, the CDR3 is TGCAGTGCTAGGTCCTTCAGGGTTGGGTCGCATCAGCCCCAGCATTTT. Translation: CSARSFRVGSHQPQHF.

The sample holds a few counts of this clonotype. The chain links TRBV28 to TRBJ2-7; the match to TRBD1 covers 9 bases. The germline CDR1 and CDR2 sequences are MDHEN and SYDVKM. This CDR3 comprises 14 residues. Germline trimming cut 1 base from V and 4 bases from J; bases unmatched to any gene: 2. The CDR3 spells CASSLSDRGYEQYF. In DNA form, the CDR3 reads TGTGCCAGCAGTTTATCGGACAGGGGTTACGAGCAGTACTTC.

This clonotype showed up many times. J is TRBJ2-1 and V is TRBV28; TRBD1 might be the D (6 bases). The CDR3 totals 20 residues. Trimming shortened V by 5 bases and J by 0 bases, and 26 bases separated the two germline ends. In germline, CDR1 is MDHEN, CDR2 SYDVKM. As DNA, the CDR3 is TGTGCCAGCAGTACTATGCAGATAACGAGGGACAAAAGCTCCTACAATGAGCAGTTCTTC. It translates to CASSTMQITRDKSSYNEQFF.

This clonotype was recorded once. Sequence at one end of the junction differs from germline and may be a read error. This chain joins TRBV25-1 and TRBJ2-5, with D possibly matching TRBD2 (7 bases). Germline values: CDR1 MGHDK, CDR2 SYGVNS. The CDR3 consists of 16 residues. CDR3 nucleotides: TGTGCCAGCAGTGAACGGGGGGCTTGGTACCAAGAGGCCCAGTACTTC. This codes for CASSERGAWYQEAQYF.

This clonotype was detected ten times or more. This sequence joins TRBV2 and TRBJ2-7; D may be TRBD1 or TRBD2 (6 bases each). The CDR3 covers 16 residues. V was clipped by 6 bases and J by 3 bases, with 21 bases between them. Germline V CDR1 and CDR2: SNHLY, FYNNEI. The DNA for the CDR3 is TGTGCCAGCAGGACACGGGGTAGGGGGGTTGTCTACGAGCAGTACTTC. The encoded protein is CASRTRGRGVVYEQYF. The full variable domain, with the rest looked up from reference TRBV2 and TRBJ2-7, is EPEVTQTPSHQVTQMGQEVILRCVPISNHLYFYWYRQILGQKVEFLVSFYNNEISEKSEIFDDQFSVERPDGSNFTLKIRSTKLEDSAMYFCASRTRGRGVVYEQYFGPGTRLTVT.

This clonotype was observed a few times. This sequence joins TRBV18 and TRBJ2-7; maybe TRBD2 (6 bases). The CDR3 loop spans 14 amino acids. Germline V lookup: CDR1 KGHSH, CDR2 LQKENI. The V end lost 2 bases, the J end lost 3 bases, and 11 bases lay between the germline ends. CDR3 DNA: TGTGCCAGCTCACCAGGGGGGTTTGGCTACGAGCAGTACTTC. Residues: CASSPGGFGYEQYF.